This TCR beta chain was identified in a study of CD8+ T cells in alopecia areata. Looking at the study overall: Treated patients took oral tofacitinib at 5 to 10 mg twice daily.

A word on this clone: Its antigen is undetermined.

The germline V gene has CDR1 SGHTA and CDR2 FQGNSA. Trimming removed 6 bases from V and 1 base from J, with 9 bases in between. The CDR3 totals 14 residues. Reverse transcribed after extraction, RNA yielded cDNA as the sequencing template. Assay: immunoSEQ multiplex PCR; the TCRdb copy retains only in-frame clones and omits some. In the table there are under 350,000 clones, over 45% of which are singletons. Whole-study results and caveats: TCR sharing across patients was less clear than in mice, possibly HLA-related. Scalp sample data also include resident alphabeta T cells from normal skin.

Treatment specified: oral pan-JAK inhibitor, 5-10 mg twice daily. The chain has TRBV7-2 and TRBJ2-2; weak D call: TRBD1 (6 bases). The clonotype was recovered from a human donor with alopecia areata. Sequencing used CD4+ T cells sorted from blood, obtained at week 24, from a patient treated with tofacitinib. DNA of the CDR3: TGTGCCAGCAGGACGGACAGGAACACCGGGGAGCTGTTTTTT. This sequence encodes CASRTDRNTGELFF.